This T cell receptor beta chain came from a study of blood T cell repertoires in COVID-19. Looking at the study overall: Sample material is recorded as cDNA or gDNA derived from T cells, B-cell-depleted T cells, or PBMCs.

V shed 11 bases and J 5 bases; nucleotides not matched to a gene: 21. The CDR3 sequence is 18 residues long. Germline V gives CDR1 WNHNN, CDR2 SYGVQD (reference sequence). Only in-frame clones appear in the TCRdb table, and some are missing; sequencing was by immunoSEQ multiplex PCR. In the table there are fewer than 250,000 clones, around 89% of which are singletons. The V gene is TRBV10-1, the J gene TRBJ2-2; the match to TRBD2 covers 9 bases. This TCR derives from a man aged 65 to 79 with acute or convalescent COVID-19. The sample consisted of peripheral blood. CDR3 amino acids: CAGLPLAGVLAGTGELFF. CDR3 DNA sequence: TGCGCCGGCCTCCCCTTAGCGGGAGTACTAGCTGGTACCGGGGAGCTGTTTTTT.